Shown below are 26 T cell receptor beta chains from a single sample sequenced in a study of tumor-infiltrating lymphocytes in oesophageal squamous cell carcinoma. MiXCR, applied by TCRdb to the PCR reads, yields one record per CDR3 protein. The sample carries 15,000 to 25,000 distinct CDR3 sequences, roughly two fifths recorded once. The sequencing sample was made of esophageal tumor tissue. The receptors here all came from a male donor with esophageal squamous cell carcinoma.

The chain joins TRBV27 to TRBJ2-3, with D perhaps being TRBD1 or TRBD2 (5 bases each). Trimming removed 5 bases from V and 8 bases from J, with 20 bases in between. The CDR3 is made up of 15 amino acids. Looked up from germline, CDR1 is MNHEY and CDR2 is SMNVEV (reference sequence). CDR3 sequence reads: CASSPGRMRSGTQYF. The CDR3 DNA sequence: TGTGCCAGCAGTCCGGGACGAATGAGGTCAGGTACGCAGTATTTT.

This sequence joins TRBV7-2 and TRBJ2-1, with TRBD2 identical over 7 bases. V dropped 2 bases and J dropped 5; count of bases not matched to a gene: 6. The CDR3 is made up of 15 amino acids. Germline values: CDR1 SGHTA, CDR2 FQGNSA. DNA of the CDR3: TGTGCCAGCAGCTTATTGGCTAGCGGACACAATGAGCAGTTCTTC. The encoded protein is CASSLLASGHNEQFF.

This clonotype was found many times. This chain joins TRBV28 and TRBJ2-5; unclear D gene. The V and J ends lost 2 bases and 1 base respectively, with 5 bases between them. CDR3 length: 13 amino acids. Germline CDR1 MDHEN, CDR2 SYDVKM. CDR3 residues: CASSLMFQETQYF. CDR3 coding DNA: TGTGCCAGCAGTTTAATGTTCCAAGAGACCCAGTACTTC.

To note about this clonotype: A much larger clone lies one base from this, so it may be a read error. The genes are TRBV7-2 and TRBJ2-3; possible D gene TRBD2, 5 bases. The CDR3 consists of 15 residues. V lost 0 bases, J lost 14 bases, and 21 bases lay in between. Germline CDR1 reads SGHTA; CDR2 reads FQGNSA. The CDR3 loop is CASSLAPAPTGELYF. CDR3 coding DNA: TGTGCCAGCAGCTTAGCGCCTGCTCCCACCGGGGAGCTGTATTTT.

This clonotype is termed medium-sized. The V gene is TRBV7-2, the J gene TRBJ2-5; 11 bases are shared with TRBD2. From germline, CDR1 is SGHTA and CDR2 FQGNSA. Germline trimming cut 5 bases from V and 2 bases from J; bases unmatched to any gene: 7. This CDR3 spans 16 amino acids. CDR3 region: CASSIGGTSGQETQYF. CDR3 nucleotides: TGTGCCAGCAGCATCGGAGGGACTAGCGGACAAGAGACCCAGTACTTC.

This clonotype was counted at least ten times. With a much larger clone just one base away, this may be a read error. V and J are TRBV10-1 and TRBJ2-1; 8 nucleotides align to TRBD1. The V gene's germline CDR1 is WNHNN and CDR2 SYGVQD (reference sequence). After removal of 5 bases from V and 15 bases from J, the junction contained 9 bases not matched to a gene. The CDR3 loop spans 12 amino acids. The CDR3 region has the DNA TGCGCCAGCAGTCACGGGACAGGTAGGATGTTCTTC. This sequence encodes CASSHGTGRMFF.

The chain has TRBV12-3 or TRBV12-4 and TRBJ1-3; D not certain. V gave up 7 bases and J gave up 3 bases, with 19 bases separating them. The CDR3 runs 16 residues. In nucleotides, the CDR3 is TGTGCCAGCAATGCTAAGTGGGGTACCGTTGGAAACACCATATATTTT. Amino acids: CASNAKWGTVGNTIYF.

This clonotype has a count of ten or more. The CDR3 DNA reads TGTGCCAGCAGTCGGGACCCCGGGTGGTCAGATACGCAGTATTTT. The encoded protein is CASSRDPGWSDTQYF. The V gene is TRBV12-3 or TRBV12-4, the J gene TRBJ2-3; the D call may be TRBD1 or TRBD2 (5 bases each). The V end lost 5 bases, the J end lost 4 bases, and 16 bases lay between the germline ends. CDR3 length: 15 amino acids.

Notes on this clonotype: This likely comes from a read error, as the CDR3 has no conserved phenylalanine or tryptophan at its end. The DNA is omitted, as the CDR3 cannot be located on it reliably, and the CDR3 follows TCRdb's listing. CDR3 residues: CASSLATAGYEQYFGS. The V call is TRBV12-3 or TRBV12-4, the J call TRBJ2-5; no check of the table's D call, TRBD2, against the DNA was made. With termini counted, the CDR3 has 16 amino acids.

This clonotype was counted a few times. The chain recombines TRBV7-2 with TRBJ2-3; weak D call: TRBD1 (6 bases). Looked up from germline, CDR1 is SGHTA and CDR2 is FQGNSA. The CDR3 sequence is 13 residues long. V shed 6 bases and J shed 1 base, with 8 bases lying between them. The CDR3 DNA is TGTGCCAGCAGGTCAGGGGGCACAGATACGCAGTATTTT. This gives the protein CASRSGGTDTQYF.

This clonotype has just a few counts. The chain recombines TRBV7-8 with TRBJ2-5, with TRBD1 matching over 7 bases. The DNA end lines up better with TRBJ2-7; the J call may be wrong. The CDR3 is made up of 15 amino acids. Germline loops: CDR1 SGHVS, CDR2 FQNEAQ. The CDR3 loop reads CASSPRQGPSYEQYF. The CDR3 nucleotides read TGTGCCAGCAGCCCAAGACAGGGTCCCTCCTACGAGCAGTACTTC.

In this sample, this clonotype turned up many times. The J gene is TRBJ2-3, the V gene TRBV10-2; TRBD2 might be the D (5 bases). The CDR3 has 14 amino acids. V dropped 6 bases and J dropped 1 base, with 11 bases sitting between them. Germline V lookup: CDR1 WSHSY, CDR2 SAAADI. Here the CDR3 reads CASSEGWGTDTQYF. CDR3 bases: TGCGCCAGCAGCGAGGGCTGGGGCACAGATACGCAGTATTTT.

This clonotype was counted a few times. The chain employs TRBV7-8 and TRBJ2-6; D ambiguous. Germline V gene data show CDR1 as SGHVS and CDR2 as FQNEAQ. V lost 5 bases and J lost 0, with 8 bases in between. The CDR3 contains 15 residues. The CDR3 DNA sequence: TGTGCCAGCAGCCCTTCCGGCTCTGGGGCCAACGTCCTGACTTTC. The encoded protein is CASSPSGSGANVLTF.

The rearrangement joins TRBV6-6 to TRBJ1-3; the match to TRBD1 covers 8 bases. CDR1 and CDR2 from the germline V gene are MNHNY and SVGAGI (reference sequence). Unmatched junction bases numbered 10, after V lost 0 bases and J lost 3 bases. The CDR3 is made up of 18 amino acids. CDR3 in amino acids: CASSYSRTGCANGNTIYF. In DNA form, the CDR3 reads TGTGCCAGCAGTTACTCCCGGACAGGGTGCGCGAATGGAAACACCATATATTTT.

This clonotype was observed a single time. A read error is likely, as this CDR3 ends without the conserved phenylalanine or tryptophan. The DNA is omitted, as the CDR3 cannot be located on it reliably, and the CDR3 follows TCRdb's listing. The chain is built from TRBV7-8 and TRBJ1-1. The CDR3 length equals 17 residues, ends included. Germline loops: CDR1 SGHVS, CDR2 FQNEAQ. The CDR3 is CASSFKQGPSYEQYFGA.

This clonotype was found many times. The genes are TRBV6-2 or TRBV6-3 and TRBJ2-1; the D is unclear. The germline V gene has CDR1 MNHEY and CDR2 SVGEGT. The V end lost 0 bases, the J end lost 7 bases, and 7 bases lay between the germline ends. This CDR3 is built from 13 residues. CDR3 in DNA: TGTGCCAGCAGTTACTCGATCAAAAATGAGCAGTTCTTC. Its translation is CASSYSIKNEQFF.

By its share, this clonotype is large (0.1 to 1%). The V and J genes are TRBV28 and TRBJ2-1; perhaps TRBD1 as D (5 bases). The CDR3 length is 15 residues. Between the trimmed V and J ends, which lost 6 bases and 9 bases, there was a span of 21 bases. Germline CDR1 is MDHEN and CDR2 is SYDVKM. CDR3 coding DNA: TGTGCCAGCAGGGGGCGCTCGGCTGGTGAACGTGAGCAGTTCTTC. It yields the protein CASRGRSAGEREQFF.

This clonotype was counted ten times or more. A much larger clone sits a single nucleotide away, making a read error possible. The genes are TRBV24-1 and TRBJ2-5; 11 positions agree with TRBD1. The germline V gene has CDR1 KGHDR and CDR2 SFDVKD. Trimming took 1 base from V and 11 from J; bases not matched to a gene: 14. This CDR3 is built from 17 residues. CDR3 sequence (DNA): TGTGCCACCAGTGATTTCGCGGGGGGACAGGGGGTATATGAGCAGTACTTC. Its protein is CATSDFAGGQGVYEQYF.

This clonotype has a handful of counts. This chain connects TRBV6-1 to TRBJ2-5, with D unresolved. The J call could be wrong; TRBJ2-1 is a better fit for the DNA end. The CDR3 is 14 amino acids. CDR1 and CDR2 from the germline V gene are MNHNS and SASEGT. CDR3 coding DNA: TGTGCCAGCAGTGCGACCTACAGTAACCATGAGCAGTTCTTC. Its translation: CASSATYSNHEQFF.

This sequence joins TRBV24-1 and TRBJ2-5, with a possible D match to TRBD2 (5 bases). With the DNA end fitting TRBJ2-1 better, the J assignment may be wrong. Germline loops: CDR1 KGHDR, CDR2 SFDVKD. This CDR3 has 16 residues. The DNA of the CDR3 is TGTGCCACCAGTGATTTGTCTGGAGGCCTGAGGCATGAGCAGTTCTTC. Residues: CATSDLSGGLRHEQFF.

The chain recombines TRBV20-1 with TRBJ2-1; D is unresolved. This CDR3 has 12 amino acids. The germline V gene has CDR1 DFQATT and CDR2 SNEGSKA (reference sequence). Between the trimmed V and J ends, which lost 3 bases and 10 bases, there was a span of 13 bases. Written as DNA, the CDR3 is TGCAGTGCTAGTGAGCCTAGGTACGAGCAGTTCTTC. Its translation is CSASEPRYEQFF.

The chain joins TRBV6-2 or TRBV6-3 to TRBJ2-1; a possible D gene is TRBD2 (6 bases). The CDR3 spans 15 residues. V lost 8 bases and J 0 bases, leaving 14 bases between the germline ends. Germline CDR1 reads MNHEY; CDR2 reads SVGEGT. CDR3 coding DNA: TGTGCCAGCGGCATAGCGGATCGCTCCTACAATGAGCAGTTCTTC. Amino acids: CASGIADRSYNEQFF.

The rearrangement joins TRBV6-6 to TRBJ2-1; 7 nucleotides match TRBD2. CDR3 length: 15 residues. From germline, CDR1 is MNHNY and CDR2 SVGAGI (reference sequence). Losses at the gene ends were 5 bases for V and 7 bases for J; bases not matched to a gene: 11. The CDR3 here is CASSHHGEGVNEQFF. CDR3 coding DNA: TGTGCCAGCAGTCACCACGGGGAGGGCGTGAATGAGCAGTTCTTC.

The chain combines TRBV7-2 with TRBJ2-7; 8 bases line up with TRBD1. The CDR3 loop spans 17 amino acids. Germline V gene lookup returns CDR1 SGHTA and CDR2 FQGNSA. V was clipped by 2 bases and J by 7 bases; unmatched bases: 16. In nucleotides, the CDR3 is TGTGCCAGCAGCTTATACGCCACGGGACAGGCGTACAATGAGCAGTACTTC. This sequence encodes CASSLYATGQAYNEQYF.

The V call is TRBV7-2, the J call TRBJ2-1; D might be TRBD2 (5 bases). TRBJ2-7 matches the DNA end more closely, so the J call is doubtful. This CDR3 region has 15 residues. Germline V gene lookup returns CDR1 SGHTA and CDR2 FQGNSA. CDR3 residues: CASSPQAASYNEQYF. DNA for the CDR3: TGTGCCAGCAGCCCCCAAGCGGCCTCCTACAATGAGCAGTACTTC.

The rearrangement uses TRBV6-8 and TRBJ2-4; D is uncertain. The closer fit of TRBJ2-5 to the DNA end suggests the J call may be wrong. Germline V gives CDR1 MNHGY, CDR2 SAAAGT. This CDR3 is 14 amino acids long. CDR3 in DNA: TGTGCCAGCAGTCCCTCGGCAGGACGGGAGACCCAGTACTTC. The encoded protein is CASSPSAGRETQYF.